Listed below are T cell receptor beta chains from one sample, sequenced in a study of T cells expressing NK-cell markers. TCRdb reprocessed the 5' RACE reads and keeps a single row for each CDR3 protein, giving no DNA. This table holds about 460,000 distinct CDR3 sequences. Sequencing used blood T cells: a sorted CD56 or NKG2C T cell subset, CD4+ or CD8+ T cells, or bulk PBMC T cells (not recorded which). The origin of the receptors is a woman in her 50s in good health. The CDR3 runs from the conserved cysteine through the conserved F or W.

TRBJ2-7 | TRBV27 | CASSLAGTDFYEQYF
TRBJ1-2 | TRBV10-3 | CAISDRGNAGYTF
TRBJ2-5 | TRBV9 | CASSVDQVVETQYF
TRBJ2-1 | TRBV6-2/TRBV6-3 | CASRDSADNGQFF
TRBJ2-7 | TRBV9 | CASSVAMARSPYEQYF
TRBJ1-2 | TRBV29-1 | CSVPTGAAYGYTF
TRBJ2-7 | TRBV10-2 | CATVSGTNEQYF
TRBJ2-5 | TRBV5-5 | CASSVTGGPQETQYF
TRBJ1-5 | TRBV4-1 | CASSQETGGDQPQHF
TRBJ1-1 | TRBV5-1 | CASSLGGTDTEAFF
TRBJ2-1 | TRBV6-2/TRBV6-3 | CASRKPGAGDNEQFF
TRBJ2-2 | TRBV5-6 | CASSPTSTGRNTGELFF
TRBJ2-2 | TRBV5-1 | CASRLAGEVTGELFF
TRBJ1-3 | TRBV9 | CASSVGSQGNTIYF
TRBJ1-2 | TRBV20-1 | CSARDVQEAGYTF
TRBJ2-1 | TRBV20-1 | CSARASVGGPYNEQFF
TRBJ2-3 | TRBV21-1 | CASSNVRFPQYF
TRBJ2-1 | TRBV5-1 | CASRMGLANRNEQFF
TRBJ2-3 | TRBV18 | CASSPRTGVTDTQYF
TRBJ2-7 | TRBV5-1 | CASSGGGTRSYEQYF
TRBJ2-1 | TRBV30 | CAWSVSSPSSYNEQFF
TRBJ2-1 | TRBV7-8 | CASSPLPGLAFYEQFF
TRBJ2-2 | TRBV20-1 | CSARIADSTGELFF
TRBJ2-1 | TRBV6-5 | CASKAYNEQFF
TRBJ1-1 | TRBV6-1 | CASSEVWTARAFF
TRBJ2-7 | TRBV7-8 | CASSLDDSSYEQYF
TRBJ2-7 | TRBV5-1 | CASSFARGDEQYF
TRBJ2-1 | TRBV5-1 | CASIKTRDRGNNEQFF
TRBJ2-7 | TRBV12-5 | CASVLSGGYEQYF
TRBJ2-2 | TRBV9 | CASRGRSDTGELFF
TRBJ2-1 | TRBV6-5 | CASSYSPLLNEQFF
TRBJ1-5 | TRBV5-1 | CASSLGAGAYQPQHF
TRBJ1-1 | TRBV4-1 | CASSRPVRSTEAFF
TRBJ2-3 | TRBV5-1 | CASSPNPSTGGSTDTQYF
TRBJ2-5 | TRBV7-9 | CASSPDRAAGFPQETQYF
TRBJ2-5 | TRBV4-1 | CASSQDPSGAYQETQYF
TRBJ2-3 | TRBV5-1 | CASSLTGGVTTDTQYF
TRBJ1-5 | TRBV5-1 | CASSLGPSGNQPQHF
TRBJ2-1 | TRBV5-1 | CASSLATGVGLYNEQFF
TRBJ1-4 | TRBV7-9 | CASSPTGNYEKLFF
TRBJ2-7 | TRBV19 | CASSIGITQTYEQYF
TRBJ1-1 | TRBV5-1 | CASSLDASVPEAFF
TRBJ1-1 | TRBV11-3 | CASSQIPGSKAEAFF
TRBJ2-1 | TRBV15 | CATSRDAAGGIGEQFF
TRBJ2-5 | TRBV28 | CASRVTRGIETQYF
TRBJ2-1 | TRBV30 | CAWSPVRYNEQFF
TRBJ2-3 | TRBV20-1 | CSTAGPFTDTQYF
TRBJ2-7 | TRBV7-2 | CASSAAGSFLSSYEQYF
TRBJ1-4 | TRBV7-9 | CASSSRTGVTVATNEKLFF
TRBJ2-2 | TRBV5-5 | CASEGPKDRGFAGELFF
TRBJ2-1 | TRBV27 | CASSPLEQGRNEQFF
TRBJ1-1 | TRBV20-1 | CSARDLRRLTLPEAFF
TRBJ2-4 | TRBV2 | CASSEGQAQYF
TRBJ2-7 | TRBV20-1 | CSARDRTGTSGRYEQYF
TRBJ2-3 | TRBV11-2 | CASSLSGGNTDTQYF
TRBJ2-5 | TRBV5-5 | CASSRAFQGGGETQYF
TRBJ2-3 | TRBV11-1 | CASSHRTQEADTQYF